The clone carrying this T cell receptor (beta chain) showed up just a few times. Its antigen is not known. Treatment meaning: roughly 18 received Ad26.COV2.S at low or high dose, single or two shots; 5 received placebo; per-sample allocation not given. It was on day 63 after the first vaccine or placebo injection that samples were taken. A Boston donor was an adult aged 18-55 years. The data are from a study of Ad26.COV2.S vaccination and SARS-CoV-2 variants. The study, taken as a whole, reports: Vaccinees displayed broader spike-specific TCR repertoires than placebo recipients. Substantial breadth in spike-specific CD8+ and CD4+ T cell responses was reportedly seen after vaccination.

TCRdb's copy holds only in-frame clones and misses some; the assay was immunoSEQ multiplex PCR. The table records more than 300,000 clones, about 82% of them present only once. CDR3 length: 11 residues. Looked up from germline, CDR1 is LGHDT and CDR2 is YNNKEL (reference sequence). V lost 2 bases and J lost 6, with 5 bases in between. The rearrangement uses TRBV3-1 (or the pseudogene TRBV3-2) and TRBJ2-7; D is unresolved. The receptor's source is a person aged 18-65 years who received the Ad26.COV2.S COVID-19 vaccine or a placebo. The sequenced sample was peripheral blood, obtained in a trial of Ad26.COV2.S vaccine versus placebo. Here the CDR3 DNA reads TGTGCCAGCAGCCAACAGTTCGAGCAGTACTTC. Translating gives CASSQQFEQYF.